This TCR beta chain is drawn from a study of cytomegalovirus exposure and HLA in healthy donors. Study-wide results and caveats: Trimming of TCR beta V- and J-genes showed a link, identified in a later analysis, to a missense DCLRE1C variant.

PCR was performed using 60 Vbeta and 13 Jbeta primers. Sequenced by immunoSEQ multiplex PCR; TCRdb stores in-frame clones only, minus some. The data contain 150,000 to 200,000 clones, 80% of them singletons. In the case of this clone: Antigen unknown.

Donors consisted of healthy bone marrow donors. The sample comprised PBMCs. The clonotype was recovered from a man between 18 and 29 years old in good health and CMV-seropositive.

In DNA, the CDR3 is TGTGCCAGCAGCTTAGGGCAGGGGGCTTACGAGCAGTACTTC. Its translation is CASSLGQGAYEQYF. The chain joins TRBV7-2 to TRBJ2-7; 8 bases line up with TRBD1. This CDR3 is built from 14 residues. The V and J ends lost 1 base and 4 bases, in that order; junction bases with no gene match: 3. Germline values: CDR1 SGHTA, CDR2 FQGNSA.